Listed below are T cell receptor beta chains from one sample, sequenced in a study of T cell responses to AZD1222 COVID-19 vaccine. TCRdb's copy holds only in-frame clones and misses some; the assay was immunoSEQ multiplex PCR. Counted here are 83,000 or so clones, almost 90% occurring once; the ten biggest clones make up 6.9%. Here the sequenced sample was peripheral blood, taken 28 days after the second AZD1222 dose. The receptors here all came from an adult who received the AZD1222 COVID-19 vaccine. The CDR3 runs from the conserved cysteine through the conserved F or W. Each record gives: clone size, V gene, CDR3 protein. Some rows mark clone size as missing; the rest say once, few, many or name a class of expanded clone.

NA TRBV9 CASSVGLAAYEQYF
NA TRBV19 CASRHLPGPGDTEAFF
NA TRBV11-2 CASSSYGGSSYNEQFF
NA TRBV2 CASKGTGYEQYF
few TRBV4-3 CASSQDSSSGKDTQYF
NA TRBV27 CASRYLGKGGMNSDEQYF
NA TRBV6-5 CASSYSGRGGNEQFF
NA TRBV10-1 CATISTHDRSYEQYF
NA TRBV18 CASSPLATGRTDTQYF
once TRBV7-2 CASSTGGARQEQYF
NA TRBV6-1 CASSDPPDRGSTQYF
NA TRBV30 CAAKRGRDKVLGEQYF
NA TRBV4-2 CASSQPPGRRTLNYGYTF